These 14 T cell receptor beta chains came from one sample sequenced in a study of shared clonotypes between healthy human individuals. This table comes from immunoSEQ multiplex PCR, and its TCRdb copy is limited to in-frame clones, with some not included. In the table there are over a million clones, around 75% of which are singletons. Input material: memory CD4+ T cells sorted from blood. Subset here: CD45RA-negative fraction. These receptors originate from a man younger than 35 in good health.

The rearrangement joins TRBV4-1 to TRBJ2-7; D not resolved. The CDR3 sequence is 15 residues long. Germline V gene sequence: CDR1 MGHRA, CDR2 YSYEKL. V lost 0 bases, J lost 0 bases, and 9 bases lay in between. The CDR3 here is CASSQDEQASYEQYF. DNA of the CDR3: TGCGCCAGCAGCCAAGATGAGCAGGCCTCCTACGAGCAGTACTTC.

This clone was observed a few times. The chain joins TRBV19 to TRBJ1-6, with D unclear. Germline CDR1 LNHDA, CDR2 SQIVND (reference sequence). The V end was cut by 1 base, the J end by 6 bases, with 4 bases between. CDR3 length equals 13 residues. The CDR3 protein is CASSIAANSPLHF. The CDR3, as DNA: TGTGCCAGTAGTATAGCTGCTAATTCACCCCTCCACTTT.

In its sample, this clone was seen a few times. The chain combines TRBV5-1 with TRBJ1-2; D is perhaps TRBD1 (5 bases). Trimming took 4 bases from V and 6 from J, leaving 19 bases between them. This CDR3 comprises 15 residues. The germline V gene encodes CDR1 SGHRS and CDR2 YFSETQ. CDR3 sequence reads: CASSPTPGPENGYTF. The DNA of the CDR3 is TGCGCCAGCAGCCCGACCCCGGGACCAGAGAATGGCTACACCTTC.

In DNA form, the CDR3 reads TGTGCCAGCAGCCCTCGGGACGGCAACACTGAAGCTTTCTTT. Its protein is CASSPRDGNTEAFF. The V gene is TRBV11-2, the J gene TRBJ1-1, with a tentative D call TRBD1 (5 bases). CDR3 length equals 14 residues. Germline lookup yields CDR1 SGHAT and CDR2 FQNNGV. V lost 5 bases and J 2 bases, leaving 12 bases between the germline ends. The full variable domain, its missing parts supplied by reference TRBV11-2 and TRBJ1-1, is EAGVAQSPRYKIIEKRQSVAFWCNPISGHATLYWYQQILGQGPKLLIQFQNNGVVDDSQLPKDRFSAERLKGVDSTLKIQPAKLEDSAVYLCASSPRDGNTEAFFGQGTRLTVV.

V usage is TRBV7-2 and J usage is TRBJ2-2; TRBD2 matches 7 bases. There are 13 residues in the CDR3. V lost 8 bases, J lost 4 bases, and 4 bases stayed unmatched. Germline V CDR1 and CDR2: SGHTA, FQGNSA. CDR3 coding DNA: TGTGCCAGCGGCGGGAGCGGCACCGGGGAGCTGTTTTTT. Residues: CASGGSGTGELFF.

The chain employs TRBV30 and TRBJ1-1; D is perhaps TRBD1 (5 bases). The CDR3 is made up of 13 amino acids. CDR1 is GTSNPN and CDR2 is SVGIG in the germline V gene (reference sequence). V lost 1 base, J lost 1 base, and 7 bases lay in between. CDR3 sequence (DNA): TGTGCCTGGAGTGGACAGAGGAACACTGAAGCTTTCTTT. Translation: CAWSGQRNTEAFF.

In its sample, this clone was seen once. The rearrangement uses TRBV30 and TRBJ2-1; D call uncertain. CDR3 length: 15 residues. CDR1 is GTSNPN and CDR2 is SVGIG in the germline V gene (reference sequence). The V and J ends lost 5 bases and 0 bases respectively, with 14 bases between them. The CDR3 DNA reads TGTGCCTGGGGCCCTGGGGTAGGCTCCTACAATGAGCAGTTCTTC. Its translation is CAWGPGVGSYNEQFF.

V gene TRBV4-3 combines with J gene TRBJ2-1; 8 bases are a match to TRBD2. CDR1 is LGHNA and CDR2 is YSLEER in the germline V gene. This CDR3 region has 22 residues. J was trimmed by 2 bases and V by 2 bases; bases with no gene match: 23. DNA for the CDR3: TGCGCCAGCAGCCAAACAGATCGATTTTGGACTACTAGCGGCCTGACCTACAATGAGCAGTTCTTC. Protein: CASSQTDRFWTTSGLTYNEQFF.

J is TRBJ2-5 and V is TRBV5-4; D is uncertain. Germline V CDR1 and CDR2: SGHNT, YYREEE (reference sequence). This CDR3 contains 12 residues. Trimming pared 0 bases from V and 5 bases from J, leaving 5 bases between. The CDR3 DNA follows: TGTGCCAGCAGCTTGGACGAGGAGACCCAGTACTTC. Its translation is CASSLDEETQYF. Full variable domain (rest looked up from reference TRBV5-4 and TRBJ2-5): ETGVTQSPTHLIKTRGQQVTLRCSSQSGHNTVSWYQQALGQGPQFIFQYYREEENGRGNFPPRFSGLQFPNYSSELNVNALELDDSALYLCASSLDEETQYFGPGTRLLVL.

About this clone: Different DNA sequences within this sample yield the same CDR3. The chain has TRBV14 and TRBJ2-5; D is unclear. With 1 base removed from V and 4 bases from J, the gap between germline ends came to 7 bases. CDR3 length: 13 amino acids. Germline V gene data show CDR1 as SGHDN and CDR2 as FVKESK. Written as DNA, the CDR3 is TGTGCCAGCAGCCAAGGCAGGAGAGAGACCCAGTACTTC. Its translation is CASSQGRRETQYF.

This clone was detected a few times. Other DNA sequences in this sample translate to the same CDR3. This chain uses TRBV20-1 with TRBJ1-1; D is uncertain. The germline V gene has CDR1 DFQATT and CDR2 SNEGSKA (reference sequence). Trimming left V 3 bases short and J 0 bases short, with 2 bases between. This CDR3 is 11 amino acids long. CDR3 region: CSARMNTEAFF. In nucleotides, the CDR3 is TGCAGTGCTAGGATGAACACTGAAGCTTTCTTT.

This clone was observed many times. The rearrangement joins TRBV7-9 to TRBJ1-1, with D possibly matching TRBD1 (5 bases). V was cut by 5 bases and J by 7 bases, with 11 bases left in between. The CDR3 covers 12 residues. Germline CDR1 SEHNR, CDR2 FQNEAQ (reference sequence). The chain's CDR3 is CASSPGTGEAFF. The CDR3 nucleotides read TGTGCCAGCAGCCCTGGGACGGGTGAAGCTTTCTTT. Together with reference TRBV7-9 and TRBJ1-1, the CDR3 gives the full variable domain: DTGVSQNPRHKITKRGQNVTFRCDPISEHNRLYWYRQTLGQGPEFLTYFQNEAQLEKSRLLSDRFSAERPKGSFSTLEIQRTEQGDSAMYLCASSPGTGEAFFGQGTRLTVV.

This clone turned up a few times. The rearrangement uses TRBV5-1 and TRBJ2-2; tentatively, D is TRBD1 (6 bases). The CDR3 is 14 amino acids. In germline, CDR1 is SGHRS, CDR2 YFSETQ. Trimming pared 4 bases from V and 13 bases from J, leaving 20 bases between. The CDR3 bases are TGCGCCAGCAGCCCCGGGACACCAGGAGGAAGGCTGTTTTTT. Its protein is CASSPGTPGGRLFF.

This clone was counted a few times. The rearrangement links TRBV6-5 to TRBJ1-6; TRBD1 matches at 9 bases. The CDR3 sequence is 13 residues long. V gave up 5 bases and J gave up 14 bases; unmatched junction bases: 7. Germline assignment: CDR1 MNHEY and CDR2 SVGAGI. CDR3 amino acids: CASSGQGRETLHF. CDR3 bases: TGTGCCAGCAGTGGACAGGGGAGGGAAACCCTCCACTTT.